A selection of T cell receptor beta chains follows, all from one sample in a study of cytomegalovirus exposure and HLA in healthy donors. Assay used: immunoSEQ multiplex PCR; TCRdb lists only in-frame clones, some missing. The table lists roughly 80,000 clones, 75% to 85% of them singletons. Source material: PBMCs. Every receptor here comes from a man aged 40-55 years in good health and CMV-seronegative. The CDR3 runs from the conserved cysteine through the conserved F or W. The D gene is left open where the match is weak. Only part of the rows carry a size: once, few, many, or a class if the clone is expanded.

v_call	d_call	j_call	clone_size	cdr3_length	cdr3_nt	cdr3_aa
TRBV21-1	NA	TRBJ2-7	NA	17	TGTGCCAGCAGCAACCCCCTCCGATGTTGGAGGGGATACGAGCAGTACTTC	CASSNPLRCWRGYEQYF
TRBV7-2	NA	TRBJ1-5	NA	13	TGTGCCAGCAGCCCCCTAGCCGGTCAGCCCCAGCATTTT	CASSPLAGQPQHF
TRBV5-4	TRBD1	TRBJ1-1	NA	16	TGTGCCAGCAGCTTGGCTGTGACAGGGATGAACACTGAAGCTTTCTTT	CASSLAVTGMNTEAFF
TRBV28	TRBD1	TRBJ2-7	NA	13	TGTGCCAGCAGCCCCCCCCAGGGGGCCGAGCAGTACTTC	CASSPPQGAEQYF
TRBV5-4	NA	TRBJ1-4	NA	15	TGTGCCAGCAGCTTAAAGGGCCAGGGTTGGGAAAAACTGTTTTTT	CASSLKGQGWEKLFF
TRBV6-5	TRBD1	TRBJ1-1	NA	15	TGTGCCAGCAGTTACACCCCGGACAGGGCTACTGAAGCTTTCTTT	CASSYTPDRATEAFF
TRBV29-1	NA	TRBJ2-1	NA	14	TGCAGCGTTGAAGGCAGGGGCACCTACAATGAGCAGTTCTTC	CSVEGRGTYNEQFF
TRBV9	TRBD1	TRBJ2-2	NA	18	TGTGCCAGCAGCGTATCAGACAGGGGCCCCCGAGACACCGGGGAGCTGTTTTTT	CASSVSDRGPRDTGELFF
TRBV5-1	TRBD1	TRBJ2-2	NA	16	TGCGCCAGCAGCTTAGGGACAGCTACGAACACCGGGGAGCTGTTTTTT	CASSLGTATNTGELFF
TRBV7-2	NA	TRBJ2-3	NA	14	TGTGCCAGCAGGTTGGGGGGTAGCACAGATACGCAGTATTTT	CASRLGGSTDTQYF
TRBV29-1	TRBD1	TRBJ1-1	NA	15	TGCAGCGTCCAGAAGAGGACAGGGGCTGGCGATGAAGCTTTCTTT	CSVQKRTGAGDEAFF
TRBV11-2	TRBD1	TRBJ2-7	NA	16	TGTGCCAGCAGCCAAACGGACAGGGGCGAACTTTACGAGCAGTACTTC	CASSQTDRGELYEQYF
TRBV6-5	NA	TRBJ2-7	NA	14	TGTGCCAGCAGTTACTCAGCCCCGGGCTACGAGCAGTACTTC	CASSYSAPGYEQYF
TRBV29-1	NA	TRBJ1-1	NA	12	TGCAGCGTTGAATCGGGGGGCACTGAAGCTTTCTTT	CSVESGGTEAFF
TRBV6-1	NA	TRBJ1-4	NA	15	TGTGCCAGCAGTGAAGGGGCAGGGGCGAATGAAAAACTGTTTTTT	CASSEGAGANEKLFF
TRBV6-5	NA	TRBJ2-7	NA	15	TGTGCCAGCAGACATACAGGGGGGGTGACCTACGAGCAGTACTTC	CASRHTGGVTYEQYF
TRBV7-2	NA	TRBJ1-2	NA	13	TGTGCCAGCAGCGACACTGTAAACTATGGCTACACCTTC	CASSDTVNYGYTF
TRBV5-1	TRBD2	TRBJ2-1	NA	14	TGCGCCAGCAGTTCCGGGACTACCATCAATGAGCAGTTCTTC	CASSSGTTINEQFF
TRBV7-6	TRBD2	TRBJ2-1	NA	16	TGTGCCAGCAGTTTTTCGCGGAGCGGGGGTGGGCATGAGCAGTTCTTC	CASSFSRSGGGHEQFF
TRBV5-1	NA	TRBJ2-5	once	14	TGCGCCAGCAGCCCCCCGGGGATTCAAGAGACCCAGTACTTC	CASSPPGIQETQYF
TRBV7-2	NA	TRBJ1-3	many	15	TGTGCCAGCAGCTTACGCGGGGGCTCTGGAAACACCATATATTTT	CASSLRGGSGNTIYF
TRBV30	NA	TRBJ1-2	NA	13	TGTGCCTGGAGTCCTACAGGGAACTATGGCTACACCTTC	CAWSPTGNYGYTF
TRBV4-3	NA	TRBJ1-1	NA	15	TGCGCCAGCAGCCAAGGGGGGGGGCTAAACACTGAAGCTTTCTTT	CASSQGGGLNTEAFF
TRBV6-6	TRBD2	TRBJ2-7	NA	16	TGTGCCAGCAGTTCAACCCGACTAGCGGGGACTTACGAGCAGTACTTC	CASSSTRLAGTYEQYF
TRBV4-3	TRBD1	TRBJ1-1	NA	14	TGCGCCAGCAGCCCAGGGGGTGAGGACACTGAAGCTTTCTTT	CASSPGGEDTEAFF
TRBV7-7	NA	TRBJ2-5	NA	15	TGTGCTAGCAGCTTGGCGGGGGCAAGCTCGGAGACCCAGTACTTC	CASSLAGASSETQYF
TRBV9	NA	TRBJ1-4	NA	14	TGTGCCAGCAGCGGAGGGGGGGTTAATGAAAAACTGTTTTTT	CASSGGGVNEKLFF
TRBV27	TRBD1	TRBJ1-1	NA	19	TGTGCCAGCAGTTCCCCCCTGGGGGGGACAGGGGCCCCGAACACTGAAGCTTTCTTT	CASSSPLGGTGAPNTEAFF
TRBV14	TRBD1	TRBJ2-7	NA	15	TGTGCCAGCAGCTTGACAGGGGCTGGGGCCTACGAGCAGTACTTC	CASSLTGAGAYEQYF
TRBV18	NA	TRBJ1-2	NA	14	TGTGCCAGCTCACGTACTGAAGCTAACTATGGCTACACCTTC	CASSRTEANYGYTF
TRBV7-6	NA	TRBJ1-1	NA	14	TGTGCCAGCAGCTTAGATGGGCCATACACTGAAGCTTTCTTT	CASSLDGPYTEAFF
TRBV7-9	NA	TRBJ2-7	NA	12	TGTTCCAGCAGCTTCCCAGGGCTTAGGAGGTACTTC	CSSSFPGLRRYF